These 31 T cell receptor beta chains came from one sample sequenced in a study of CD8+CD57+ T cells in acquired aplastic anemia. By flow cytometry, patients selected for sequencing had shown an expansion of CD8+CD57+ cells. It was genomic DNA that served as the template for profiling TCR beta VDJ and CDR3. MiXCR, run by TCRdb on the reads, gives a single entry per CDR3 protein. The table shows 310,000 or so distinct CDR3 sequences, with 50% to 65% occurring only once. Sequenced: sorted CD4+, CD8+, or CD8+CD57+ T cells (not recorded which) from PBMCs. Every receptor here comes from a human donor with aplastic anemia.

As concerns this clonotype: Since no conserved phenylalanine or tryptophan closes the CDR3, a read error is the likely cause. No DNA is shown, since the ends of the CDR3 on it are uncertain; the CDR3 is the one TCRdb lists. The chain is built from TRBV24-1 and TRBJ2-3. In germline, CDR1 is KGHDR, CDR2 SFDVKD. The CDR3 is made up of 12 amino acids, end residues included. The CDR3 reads CATSGSTDTQYI.

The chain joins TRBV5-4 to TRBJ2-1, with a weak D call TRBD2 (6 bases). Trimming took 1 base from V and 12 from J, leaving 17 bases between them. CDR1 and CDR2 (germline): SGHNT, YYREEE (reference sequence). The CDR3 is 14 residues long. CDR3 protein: CASSLRGSTDTQFF. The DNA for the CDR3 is TGTGCCAGCAGCTTGCGGGGGTCCACAGATACGCAGTTCTTC.

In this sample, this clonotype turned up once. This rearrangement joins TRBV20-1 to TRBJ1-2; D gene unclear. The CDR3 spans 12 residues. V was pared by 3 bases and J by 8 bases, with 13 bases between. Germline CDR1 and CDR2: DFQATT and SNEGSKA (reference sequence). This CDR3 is CSASFTYGGYTF. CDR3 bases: TGCAGTGCTAGTTTTACCTATGGCGGCTACACCTTC.

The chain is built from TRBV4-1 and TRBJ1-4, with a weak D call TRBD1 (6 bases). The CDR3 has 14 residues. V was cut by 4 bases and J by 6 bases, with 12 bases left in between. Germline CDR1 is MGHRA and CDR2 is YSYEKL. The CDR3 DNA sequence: TGCGCCAGCAGCCCCCCCGGACAGTATGAAAAACTGTTTTTT. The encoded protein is CASSPPGQYEKLFF.

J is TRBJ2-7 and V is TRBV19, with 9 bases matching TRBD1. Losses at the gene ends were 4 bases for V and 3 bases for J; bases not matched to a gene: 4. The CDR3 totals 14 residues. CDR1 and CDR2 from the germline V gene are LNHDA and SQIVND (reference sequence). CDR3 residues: CASSTGQGRYEQYF. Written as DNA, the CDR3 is TGTGCCAGTAGTACCGGACAGGGGCGCTACGAGCAGTACTTC.

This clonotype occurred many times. The CDR3 is CSVTSFGETQYF. The CDR3 coding sequence is TGCAGTGTTACGTCTTTCGGGGAGACCCAGTACTTC. The gene calls are TRBV20-1 and TRBJ2-5; D uncertain. V was trimmed by 7 bases and J by 5 bases, leaving 14 bases between them. The V gene's germline CDR1 is DFQATT and CDR2 SNEGSKA (reference sequence). The CDR3 loop spans 12 amino acids.

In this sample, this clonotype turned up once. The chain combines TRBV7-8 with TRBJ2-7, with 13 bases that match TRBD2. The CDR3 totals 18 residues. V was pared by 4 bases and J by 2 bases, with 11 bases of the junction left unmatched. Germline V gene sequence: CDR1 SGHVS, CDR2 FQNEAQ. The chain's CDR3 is CASSSPRLAGGRAYEQYF. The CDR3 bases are TGTGCCAGCAGCTCCCCCCGACTAGCGGGAGGCCGAGCCTACGAGCAGTACTTC.

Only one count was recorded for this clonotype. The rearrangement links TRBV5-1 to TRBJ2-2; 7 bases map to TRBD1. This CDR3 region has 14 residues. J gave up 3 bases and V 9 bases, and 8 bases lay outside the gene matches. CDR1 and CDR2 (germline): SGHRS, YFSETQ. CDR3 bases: TGCGCCACCCAAGGGACAGTGGACACCGGGGAGCTGTTTTTT. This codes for CATQGTVDTGELFF.

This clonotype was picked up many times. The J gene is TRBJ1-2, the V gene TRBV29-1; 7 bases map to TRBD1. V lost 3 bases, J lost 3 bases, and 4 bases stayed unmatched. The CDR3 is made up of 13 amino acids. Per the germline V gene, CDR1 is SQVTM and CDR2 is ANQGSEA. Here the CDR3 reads CSVDAGGDYGYTF. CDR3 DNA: TGCAGCGTTGACGCAGGGGGGGACTATGGCTACACCTTC. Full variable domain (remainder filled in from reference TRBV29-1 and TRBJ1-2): SAVISQKPSRDICQRGTSLTIQCQVDSQVTMMFWYRQQPGQSLTLIATANQGSEATYESGFVIDKFPISRPNLTFSTLTVSNMSPEDSSIYLCSVDAGGDYGYTFGSGTRLTVV.

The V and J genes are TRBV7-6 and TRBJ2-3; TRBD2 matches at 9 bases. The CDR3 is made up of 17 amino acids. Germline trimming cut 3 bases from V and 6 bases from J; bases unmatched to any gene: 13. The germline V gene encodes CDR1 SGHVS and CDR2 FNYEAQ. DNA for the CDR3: TGTGCCAGCAGCTTTCCCTGGGGGCGCGGGGGGGGGGATACGCAGTATTTT. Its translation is CASSFPWGRGGGDTQYF.

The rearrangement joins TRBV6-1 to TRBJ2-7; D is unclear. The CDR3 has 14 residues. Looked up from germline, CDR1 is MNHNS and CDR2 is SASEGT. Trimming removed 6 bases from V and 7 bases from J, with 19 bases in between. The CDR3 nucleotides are TGTGCCAGCAGGAACCTCGGCGCAGCCTGGGAGCAGTACTTC. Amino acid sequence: CASRNLGAAWEQYF.

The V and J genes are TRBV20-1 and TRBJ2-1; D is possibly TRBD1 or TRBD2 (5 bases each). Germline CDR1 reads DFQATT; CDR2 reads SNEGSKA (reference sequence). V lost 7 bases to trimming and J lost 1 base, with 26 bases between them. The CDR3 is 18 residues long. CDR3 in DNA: TGCAGTGTCCCCGTGGACGGCCAGGGAGATGGGTCCTACAATGAGCAGTTCTTC. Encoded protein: CSVPVDGQGDGSYNEQFF.

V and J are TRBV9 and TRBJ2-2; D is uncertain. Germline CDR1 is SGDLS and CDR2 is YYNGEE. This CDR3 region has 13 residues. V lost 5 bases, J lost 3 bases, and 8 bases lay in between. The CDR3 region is CASSPSHTGELFF. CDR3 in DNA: TGTGCCAGCAGTCCGTCCCACACCGGGGAGCTGTTTTTT.

This CDR3 reads CATSDLNRNTGELFF. The CDR3 DNA reads TGTGCCACCAGTGATTTGAACAGGAACACCGGGGAGCTGTTTTTT. The V call is TRBV24-1, the J call TRBJ2-2; D ambiguous. The CDR3 loop spans 15 amino acids. Germline CDR1 KGHDR, CDR2 SFDVKD. The V end lost 0 bases, the J end lost 1 base, and 5 bases lay between the germline ends.

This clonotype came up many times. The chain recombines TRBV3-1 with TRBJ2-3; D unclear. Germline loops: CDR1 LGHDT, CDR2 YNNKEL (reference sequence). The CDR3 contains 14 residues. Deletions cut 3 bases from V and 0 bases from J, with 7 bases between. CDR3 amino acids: CASSHALSTDTQYF. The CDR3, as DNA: TGTGCCAGCAGCCACGCTCTAAGCACAGATACGCAGTATTTT.

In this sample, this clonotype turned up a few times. The CDR3 spells CASSIVGGGQETQYF. The CDR3 DNA sequence: TGTGCCAGTAGTATAGTTGGAGGCGGACAAGAGACCCAGTACTTC. J is TRBJ2-5 and V is TRBV19, with a weak D call TRBD2 (5 bases). Trimming left V 1 base short and J 2 bases short, with 11 bases between. Germline lookup yields CDR1 LNHDA and CDR2 SQIVND (reference sequence). This CDR3 is built from 15 residues.

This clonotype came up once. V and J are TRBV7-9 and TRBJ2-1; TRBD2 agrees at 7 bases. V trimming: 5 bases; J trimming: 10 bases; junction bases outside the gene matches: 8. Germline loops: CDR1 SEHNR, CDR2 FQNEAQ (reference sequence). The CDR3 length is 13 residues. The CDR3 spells CASSLGGMWEQFF. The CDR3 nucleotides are TGTGCCAGCAGCCTCGGGGGGATGTGGGAGCAGTTCTTC. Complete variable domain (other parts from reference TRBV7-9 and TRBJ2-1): DTGVSQNPRHKITKRGQNVTFRCDPISEHNRLYWYRQTLGQGPEFLTYFQNEAQLEKSRLLSDRFSAERPKGSFSTLEIQRTEQGDSAMYLCASSLGGMWEQFFGPGTRLTVL.

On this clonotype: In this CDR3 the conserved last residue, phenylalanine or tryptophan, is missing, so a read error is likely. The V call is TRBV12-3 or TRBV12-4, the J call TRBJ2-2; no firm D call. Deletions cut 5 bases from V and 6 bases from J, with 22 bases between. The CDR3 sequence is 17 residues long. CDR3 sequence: CASSPKFLEFGSGELFS. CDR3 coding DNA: TGTGCCAGCAGTCCTAAATTTCTAGAATTTGGGTCCGGGGAGCTGTTTTCT.

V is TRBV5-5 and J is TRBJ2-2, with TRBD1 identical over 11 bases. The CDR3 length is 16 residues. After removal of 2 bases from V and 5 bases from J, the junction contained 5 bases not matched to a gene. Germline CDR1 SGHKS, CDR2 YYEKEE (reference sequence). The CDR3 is CASSFQGQGVTGELFF. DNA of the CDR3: TGTGCCAGCAGCTTCCAGGGACAGGGGGTAACCGGGGAGCTGTTTTTT.

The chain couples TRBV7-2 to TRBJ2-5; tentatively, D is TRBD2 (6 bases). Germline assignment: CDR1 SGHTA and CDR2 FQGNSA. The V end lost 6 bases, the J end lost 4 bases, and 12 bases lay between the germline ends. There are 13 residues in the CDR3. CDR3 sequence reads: CASSVVGGETQYF. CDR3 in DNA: TGTGCCAGCAGTGTAGTGGGGGGAGAGACCCAGTACTTC.

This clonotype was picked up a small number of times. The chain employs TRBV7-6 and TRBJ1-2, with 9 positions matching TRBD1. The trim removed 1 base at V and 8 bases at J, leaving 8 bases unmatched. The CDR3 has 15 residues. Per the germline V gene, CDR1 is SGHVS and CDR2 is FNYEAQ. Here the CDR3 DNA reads TGTGCCAGCAGCTTAGACGAGACAGGGGGAGGCGGCTACACCTTC. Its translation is CASSLDETGGGGYTF.

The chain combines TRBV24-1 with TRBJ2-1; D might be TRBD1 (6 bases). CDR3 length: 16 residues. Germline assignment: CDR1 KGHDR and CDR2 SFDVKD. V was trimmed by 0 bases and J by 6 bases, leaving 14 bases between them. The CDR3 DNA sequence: TGTGCCACCAGTGATTTGAGCAGGGGATCTGCCAATGAGCAGTTCTTC. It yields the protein CATSDLSRGSANEQFF.

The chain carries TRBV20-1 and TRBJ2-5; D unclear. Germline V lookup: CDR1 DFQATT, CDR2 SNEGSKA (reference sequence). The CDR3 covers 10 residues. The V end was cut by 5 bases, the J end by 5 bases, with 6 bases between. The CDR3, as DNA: TGCAGTGCTGGTTGGGAGACCCAGTACTTC. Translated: CSAGWETQYF.

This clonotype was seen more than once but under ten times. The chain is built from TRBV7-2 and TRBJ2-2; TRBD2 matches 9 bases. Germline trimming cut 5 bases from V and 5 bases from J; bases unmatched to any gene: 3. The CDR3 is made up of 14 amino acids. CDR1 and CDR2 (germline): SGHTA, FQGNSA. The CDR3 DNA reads TGTGCCAGCAGCCGACTAGCGGCTACCGGGGAGCTGTTTTTT. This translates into CASSRLAATGELFF.

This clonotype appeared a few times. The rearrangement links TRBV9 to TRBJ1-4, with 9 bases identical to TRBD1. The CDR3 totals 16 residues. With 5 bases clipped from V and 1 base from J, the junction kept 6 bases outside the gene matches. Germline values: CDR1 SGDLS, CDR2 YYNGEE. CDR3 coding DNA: TGTGCCAGCAGTGACCCGGGACAGGGAACTAATGAAAAACTGTTTTTT. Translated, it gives CASSDPGQGTNEKLFF.

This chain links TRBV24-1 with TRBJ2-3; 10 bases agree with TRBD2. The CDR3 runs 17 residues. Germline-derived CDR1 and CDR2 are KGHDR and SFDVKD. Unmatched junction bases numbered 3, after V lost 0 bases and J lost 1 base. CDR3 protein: CATSDLGLAGGTDTQYF. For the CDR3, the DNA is TGTGCCACCAGTGATTTGGGGCTAGCGGGAGGCACAGATACGCAGTATTTT.

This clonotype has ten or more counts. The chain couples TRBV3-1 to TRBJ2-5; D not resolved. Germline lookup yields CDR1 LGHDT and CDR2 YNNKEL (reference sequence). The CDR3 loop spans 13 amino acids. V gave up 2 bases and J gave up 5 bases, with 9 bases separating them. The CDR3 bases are TGTGCCAGCAGCCAAAGTCTGGCGGAGACCCAGTACTTC. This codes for CASSQSLAETQYF.

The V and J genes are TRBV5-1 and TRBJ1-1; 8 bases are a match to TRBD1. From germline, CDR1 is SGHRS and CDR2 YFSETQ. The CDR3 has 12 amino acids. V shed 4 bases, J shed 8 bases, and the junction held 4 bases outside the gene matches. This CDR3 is CASSVDRGEAFF. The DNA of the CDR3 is TGCGCCAGCAGCGTAGACAGGGGAGAAGCTTTCTTT. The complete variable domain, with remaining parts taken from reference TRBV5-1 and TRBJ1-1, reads KAGVTQTPRYLIKTRGQQVTLSCSPISGHRSVSWYQQTPGQGLQFLFEYFSETQRNKGNFPGRFSGRQFSNSRSEMNVSTLELGDSALYLCASSVDRGEAFFGQGTRLTVV.

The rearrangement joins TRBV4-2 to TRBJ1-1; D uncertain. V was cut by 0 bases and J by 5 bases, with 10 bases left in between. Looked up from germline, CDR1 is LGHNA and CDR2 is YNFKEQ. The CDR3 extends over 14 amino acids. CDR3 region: CASSQDPEETEAFF. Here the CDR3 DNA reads TGTGCCAGCAGCCAAGATCCTGAGGAGACTGAAGCTTTCTTT.

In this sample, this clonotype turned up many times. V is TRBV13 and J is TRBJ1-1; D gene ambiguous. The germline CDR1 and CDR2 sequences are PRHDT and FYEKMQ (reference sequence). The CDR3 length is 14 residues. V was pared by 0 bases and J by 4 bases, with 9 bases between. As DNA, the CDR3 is TGTGCCAGCAGCTTAGGGGGCCGAGGCACTGAAGCTTTCTTT. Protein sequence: CASSLGGRGTEAFF.

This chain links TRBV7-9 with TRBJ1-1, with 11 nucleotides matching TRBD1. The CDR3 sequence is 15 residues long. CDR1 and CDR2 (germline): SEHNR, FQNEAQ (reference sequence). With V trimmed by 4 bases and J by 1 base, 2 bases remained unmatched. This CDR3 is CASSSDRGRNTEAFF. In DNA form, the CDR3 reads TGTGCCAGCAGCTCGGACAGGGGGCGGAACACTGAAGCTTTCTTT.